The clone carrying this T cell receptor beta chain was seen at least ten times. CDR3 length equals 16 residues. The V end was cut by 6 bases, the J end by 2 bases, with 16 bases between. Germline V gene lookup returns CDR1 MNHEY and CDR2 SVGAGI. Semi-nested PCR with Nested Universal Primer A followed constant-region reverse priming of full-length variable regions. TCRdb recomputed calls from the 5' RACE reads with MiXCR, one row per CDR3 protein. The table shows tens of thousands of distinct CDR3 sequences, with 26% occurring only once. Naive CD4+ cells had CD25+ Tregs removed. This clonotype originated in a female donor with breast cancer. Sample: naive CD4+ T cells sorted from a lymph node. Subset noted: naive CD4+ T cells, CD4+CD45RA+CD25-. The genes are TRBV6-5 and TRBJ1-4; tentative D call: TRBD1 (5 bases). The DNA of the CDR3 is TGTGCCAGCAGCTACGGGTGGGGCAGGACTAATGAAAAACTGTTTTTT. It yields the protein CASSYGWGRTNEKLFF.